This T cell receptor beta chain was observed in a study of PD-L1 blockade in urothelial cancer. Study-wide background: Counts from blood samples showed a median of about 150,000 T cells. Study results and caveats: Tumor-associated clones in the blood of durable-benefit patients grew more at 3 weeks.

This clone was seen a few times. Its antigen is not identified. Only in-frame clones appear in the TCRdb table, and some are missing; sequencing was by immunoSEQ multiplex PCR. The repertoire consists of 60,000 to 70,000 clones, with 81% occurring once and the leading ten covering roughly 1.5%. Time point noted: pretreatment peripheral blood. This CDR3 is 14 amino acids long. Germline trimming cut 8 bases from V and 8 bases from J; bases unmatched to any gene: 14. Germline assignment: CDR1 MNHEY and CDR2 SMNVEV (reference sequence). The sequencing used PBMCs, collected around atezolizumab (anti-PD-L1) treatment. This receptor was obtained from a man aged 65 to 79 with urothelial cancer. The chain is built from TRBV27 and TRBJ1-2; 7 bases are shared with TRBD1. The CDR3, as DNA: TGTGCCAGCCGCTACGCTCCGGGACAGTCCGGCTACACCTTC. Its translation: CASRYAPGQSGYTF.